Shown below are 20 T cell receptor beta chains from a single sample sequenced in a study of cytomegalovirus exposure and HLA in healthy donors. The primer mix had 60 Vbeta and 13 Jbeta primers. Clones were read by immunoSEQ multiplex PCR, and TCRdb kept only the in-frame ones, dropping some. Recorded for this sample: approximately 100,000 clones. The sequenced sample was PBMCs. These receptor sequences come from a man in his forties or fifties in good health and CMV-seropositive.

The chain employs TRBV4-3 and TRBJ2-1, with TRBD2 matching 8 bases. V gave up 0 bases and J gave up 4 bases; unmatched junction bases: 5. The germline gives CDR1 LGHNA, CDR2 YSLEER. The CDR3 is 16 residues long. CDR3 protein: CASSQDYLAGYNEQFF. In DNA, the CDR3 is TGCGCCAGCAGCCAAGATTACCTAGCGGGTTACAATGAGCAGTTCTTC.

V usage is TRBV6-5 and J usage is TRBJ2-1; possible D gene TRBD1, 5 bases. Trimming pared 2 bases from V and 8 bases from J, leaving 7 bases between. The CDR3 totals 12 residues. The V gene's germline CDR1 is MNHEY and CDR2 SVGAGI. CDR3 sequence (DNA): TGTGCCAGCAGTTACCAGGGCGATGAGCAGTTCTTC. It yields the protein CASSYQGDEQFF.

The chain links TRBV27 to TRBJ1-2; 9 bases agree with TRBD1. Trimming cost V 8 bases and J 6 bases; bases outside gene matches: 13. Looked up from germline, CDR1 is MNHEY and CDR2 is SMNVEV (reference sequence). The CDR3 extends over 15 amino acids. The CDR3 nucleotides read TGTGCCAGCCGCCGCGGGACAGGGCCTTTAGATGGCTACACCTTC. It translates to CASRRGTGPLDGYTF.

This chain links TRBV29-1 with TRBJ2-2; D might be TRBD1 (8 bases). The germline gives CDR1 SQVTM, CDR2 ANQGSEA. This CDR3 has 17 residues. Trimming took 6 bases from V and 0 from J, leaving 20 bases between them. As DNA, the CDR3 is TGCAGCGTGGGGGGGGCCCCACAGGGGGCGAACACCGGGGAGCTGTTTTTT. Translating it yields CSVGGAPQGANTGELFF.

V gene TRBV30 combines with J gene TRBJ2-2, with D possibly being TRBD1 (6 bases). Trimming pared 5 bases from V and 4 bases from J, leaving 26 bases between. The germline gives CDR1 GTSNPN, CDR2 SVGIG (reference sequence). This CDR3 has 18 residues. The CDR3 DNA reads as TGTGCCTGGGGGGGTACAGGGAATGAGGTCGGAGGCACCGGGGAGCTGTTTTTT. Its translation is CAWGGTGNEVGGTGELFF.

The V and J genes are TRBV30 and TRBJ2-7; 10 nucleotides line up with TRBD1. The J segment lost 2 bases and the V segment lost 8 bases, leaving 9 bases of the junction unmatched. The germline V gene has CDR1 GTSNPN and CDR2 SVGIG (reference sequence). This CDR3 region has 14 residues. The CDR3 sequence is CARAGQGFPYEQYF. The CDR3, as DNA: TGTGCCCGTGCGGGACAGGGGTTCCCCTACGAGCAGTACTTC.

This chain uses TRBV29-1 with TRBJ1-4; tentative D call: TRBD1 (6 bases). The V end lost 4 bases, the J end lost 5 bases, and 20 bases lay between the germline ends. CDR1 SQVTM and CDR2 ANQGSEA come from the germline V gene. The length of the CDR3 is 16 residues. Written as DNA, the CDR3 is TGCAGCGTTGGTCCCCCAGGGGTCACTGCGAATGAAAAACTGTTTTTT. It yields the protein CSVGPPGVTANEKLFF.

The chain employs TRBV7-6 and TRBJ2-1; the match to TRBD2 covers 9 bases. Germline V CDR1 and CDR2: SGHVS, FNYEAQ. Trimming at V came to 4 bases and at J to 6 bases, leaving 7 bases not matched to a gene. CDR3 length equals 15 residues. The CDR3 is CASSSTGLASNEQFF. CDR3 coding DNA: TGTGCCAGCAGCTCAACCGGACTAGCGAGCAATGAGCAGTTCTTC.

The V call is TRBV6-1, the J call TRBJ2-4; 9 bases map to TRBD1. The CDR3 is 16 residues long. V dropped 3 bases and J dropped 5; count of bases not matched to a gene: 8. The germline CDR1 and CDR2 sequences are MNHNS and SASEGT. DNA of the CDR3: TGTGCCAGCAGTGACGCGACAGGGGGGGCGGAAAACATTCAGTACTTC. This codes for CASSDATGGAENIQYF.

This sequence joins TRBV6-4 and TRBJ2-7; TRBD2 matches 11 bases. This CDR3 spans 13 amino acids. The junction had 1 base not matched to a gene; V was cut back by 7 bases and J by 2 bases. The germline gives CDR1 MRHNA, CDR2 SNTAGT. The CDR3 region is CASKLAGAYEQYV. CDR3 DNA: TGTGCCAGCAAACTAGCGGGGGCCTACGAGCAGTACGTC.

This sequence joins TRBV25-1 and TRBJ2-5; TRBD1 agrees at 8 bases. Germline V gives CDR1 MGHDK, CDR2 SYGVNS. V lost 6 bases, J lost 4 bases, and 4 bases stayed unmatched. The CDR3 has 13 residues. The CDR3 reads CASSGQGAETQYF. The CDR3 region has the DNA TGTGCCAGCAGCGGGCAGGGGGCAGAGACCCAGTACTTC.

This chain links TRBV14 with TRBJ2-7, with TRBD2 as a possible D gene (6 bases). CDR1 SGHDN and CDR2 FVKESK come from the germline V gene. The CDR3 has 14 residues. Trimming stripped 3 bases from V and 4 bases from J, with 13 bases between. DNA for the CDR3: TGTGCCAGCAGCCACGGGGGAAGCGGGTACGAGCAGTACTTC. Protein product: CASSHGGSGYEQYF.

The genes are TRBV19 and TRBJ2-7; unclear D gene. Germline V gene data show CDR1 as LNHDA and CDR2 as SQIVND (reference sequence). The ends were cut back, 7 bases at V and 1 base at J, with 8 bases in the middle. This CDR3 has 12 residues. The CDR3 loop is CASTSRSYEQYF. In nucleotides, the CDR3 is TGTGCCAGTACCTCTCGGTCCTACGAGCAGTACTTC.

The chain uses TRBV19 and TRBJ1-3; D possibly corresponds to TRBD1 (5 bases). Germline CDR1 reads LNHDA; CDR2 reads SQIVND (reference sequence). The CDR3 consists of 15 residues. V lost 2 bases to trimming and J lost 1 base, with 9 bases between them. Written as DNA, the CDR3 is TGTGCCAGTAGTATAATCGGGGGATCTGGAAACACCATATATTTT. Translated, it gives CASSIIGGSGNTIYF.

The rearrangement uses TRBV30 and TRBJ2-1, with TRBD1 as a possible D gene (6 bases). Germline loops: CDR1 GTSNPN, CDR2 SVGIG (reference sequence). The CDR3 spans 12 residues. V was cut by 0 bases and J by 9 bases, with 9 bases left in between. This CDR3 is CAWSVQQGEQFF. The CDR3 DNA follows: TGTGCCTGGAGTGTACAACAGGGTGAGCAGTTCTTC.

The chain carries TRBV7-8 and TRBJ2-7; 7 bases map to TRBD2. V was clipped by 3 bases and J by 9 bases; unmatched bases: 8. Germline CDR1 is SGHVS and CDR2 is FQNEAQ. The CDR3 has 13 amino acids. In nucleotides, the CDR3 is TGTGCCAGCAGCTTCCTAGCGGCTCCGCCGCAGTACGTC. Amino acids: CASSFLAAPPQYV.

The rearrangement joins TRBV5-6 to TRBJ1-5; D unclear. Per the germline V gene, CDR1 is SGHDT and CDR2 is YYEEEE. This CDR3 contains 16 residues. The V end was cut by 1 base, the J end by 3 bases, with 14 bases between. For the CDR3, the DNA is TGTGCCAGCAGCTTGTTAGGAACAGCTCACAATCAGCCCCAGCATTTT. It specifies CASSLLGTAHNQPQHF. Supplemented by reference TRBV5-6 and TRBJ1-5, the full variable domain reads DAGVTQSPTHLIKTRGQQVTLRCSPKSGHDTVSWYQQALGQGPQFIFQYYEEEERQRGNFPDRFSGHQFPNYSSELNVNALLLGDSALYLCASSLLGTAHNQPQHFGDGTRLSIL.

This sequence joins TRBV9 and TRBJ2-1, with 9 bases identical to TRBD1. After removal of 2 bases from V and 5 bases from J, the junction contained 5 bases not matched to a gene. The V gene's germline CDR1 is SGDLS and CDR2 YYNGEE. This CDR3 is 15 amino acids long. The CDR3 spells CASSVGQGNHNEQFF. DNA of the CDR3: TGTGCCAGCAGCGTTGGACAGGGGAATCACAATGAGCAGTTCTTC.

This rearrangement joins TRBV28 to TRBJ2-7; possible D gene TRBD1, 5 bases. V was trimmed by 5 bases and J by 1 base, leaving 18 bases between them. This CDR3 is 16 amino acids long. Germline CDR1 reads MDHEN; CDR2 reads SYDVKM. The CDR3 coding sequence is TGTGCCAGCAGTCCCCCGCAACAGGTTATATCCTACGAGCAGTACTTC. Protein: CASSPPQQVISYEQYF.

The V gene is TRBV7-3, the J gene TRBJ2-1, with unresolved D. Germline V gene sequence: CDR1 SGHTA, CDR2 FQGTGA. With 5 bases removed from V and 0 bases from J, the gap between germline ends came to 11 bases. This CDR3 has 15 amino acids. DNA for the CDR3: TGTGCCAGCAGCGAAGAGCCGAGCTCCTACAATGAGCAGTTCTTC. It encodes CASSEEPSSYNEQFF.